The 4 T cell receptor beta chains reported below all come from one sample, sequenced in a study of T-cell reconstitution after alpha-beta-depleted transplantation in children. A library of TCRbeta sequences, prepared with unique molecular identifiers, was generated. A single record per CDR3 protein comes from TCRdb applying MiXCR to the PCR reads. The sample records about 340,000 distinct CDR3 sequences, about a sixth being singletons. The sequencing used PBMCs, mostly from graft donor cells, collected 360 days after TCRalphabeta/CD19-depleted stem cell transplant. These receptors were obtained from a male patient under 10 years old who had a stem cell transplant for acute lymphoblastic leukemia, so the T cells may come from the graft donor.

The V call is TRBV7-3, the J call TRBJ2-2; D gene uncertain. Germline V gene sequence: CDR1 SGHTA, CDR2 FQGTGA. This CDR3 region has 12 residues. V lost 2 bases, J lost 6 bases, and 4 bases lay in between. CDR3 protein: CASSLDSGELFF. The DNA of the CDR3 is TGTGCCAGCAGCTTAGATTCCGGGGAGCTGTTTTTT.

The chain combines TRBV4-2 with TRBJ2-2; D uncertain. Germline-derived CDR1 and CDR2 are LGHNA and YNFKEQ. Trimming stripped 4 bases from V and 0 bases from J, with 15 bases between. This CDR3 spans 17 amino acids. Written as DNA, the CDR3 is TGTGCCAGCAGCCTCCTCTCTCTGCGCCCGAACACCGGGGAGCTGTTTTTT. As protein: CASSLLSLRPNTGELFF.

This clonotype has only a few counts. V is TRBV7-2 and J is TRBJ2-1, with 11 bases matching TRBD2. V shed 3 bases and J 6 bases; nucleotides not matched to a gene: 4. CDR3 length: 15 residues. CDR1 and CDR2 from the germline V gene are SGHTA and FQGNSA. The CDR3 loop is CASSFLGLAVNEQFF. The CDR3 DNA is TGTGCCAGCAGCTTTTTGGGACTAGCGGTCAATGAGCAGTTCTTC.

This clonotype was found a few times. CDR3: CASSLRVGSPYEQYF. CDR3 coding DNA: TGTGCCAGCAGCTTACGAGTGGGCAGCCCCTACGAGCAGTACTTC. V is TRBV7-2 and J is TRBJ2-7; no clear D. The CDR3 spans 15 residues. Germline V gene sequence: CDR1 SGHTA, CDR2 FQGNSA. Trimming cost V 2 bases and J 2 bases, with 13 bases left between them. The full variable domain, its missing parts supplied by reference TRBV7-2 and TRBJ2-7, is GAGVSQSPSNKVTEKGKDVELRCDPISGHTALYWYRQSLGQGLEFLIYFQGNSAPDKSGLPSDRFSAERTGGSVSTLTIQRTQQEDSAVYLCASSLRVGSPYEQYFGPGTRLTVT.